This is a list of T cell receptor beta chains from one sample in a study of T cell changes during pregnancy in multiple sclerosis. Produced via immunoSEQ multiplex PCR; TCRdb's table is partial and in-frame only. Among around 130,000 clones listed, 93% were seen once. Source: peripheral blood, taken before pregnancy. The receptors derive from a female donor with multiple sclerosis, enrolled in a pregnancy study. Both conserved end residues are part of each CDR3. The order of the fields is clone size, CDR3 length, V gene, J gene, CDR3 protein. The size entry is marked missing in some rows and otherwise reads once, few, many or a size class.

size: few
length: 13
V: TRBV14
J: TRBJ2-7
CDR3: CASSPSGSYEQYF

size: once
length: 12
V: TRBV6-1
J: TRBJ1-2
CDR3: CASSLTGGGYTF

size: .
length: 17
V: TRBV6-1
J: TRBJ1-3
CDR3: CASSEEGGAAGGNTIYF

size: .
length: 13
V: TRBV7-2
J: TRBJ2-3
CDR3: CASSHRGTDTQYF

size: .
length: 12
V: TRBV29-1
J: TRBJ2-7
CDR3: CSVEGWDNEQYF

size: .
length: 16
V: TRBV7-2
J: TRBJ1-2
CDR3: CASSPGKGADIYGYTF

size: .
length: 15
V: TRBV4-1
J: TRBJ1-1
CDR3: CASSQDEGAVTEAFF

size: .
length: 14
V: TRBV6-5
J: TRBJ2-5
CDR3: CASKADREQETQYF

size: few
length: 15
V: TRBV29-1
J: TRBJ1-1
CDR3: CSVEARDNLNTEAFF

size: .
length: 12
V: TRBV6-6
J: TRBJ2-2
CDR3: CASSSNTGELFF

size: .
length: 14
V: TRBV7-9
J: TRBJ2-3
CDR3: CASSLSSGTDTQYF

size: .
length: 17
V: TRBV9
J: TRBJ2-4
CDR3: CASSVEPSIVAKNIQYF

size: .
length: 14
V: TRBV7-9
J: TRBJ2-1
CDR3: CASSSGPSYNEQFF

size: .
length: 12
V: TRBV30
J: TRBJ1-2
CDR3: CASMWRGYGYTF

size: .
length: 16
V: TRBV9
J: TRBJ2-5
CDR3: CASSREPGVPTETQYF

size: .
length: 13
V: TRBV10-3
J: TRBJ2-3
CDR3: CAVQGLSTDTQYF

size: once
length: 19
V: TRBV9
J: TRBJ2-2
CDR3: CASSPPGSGRAVITGELFF

size: .
length: 16
V: TRBV27
J: TRBJ2-7
CDR3: CASRYPTSGGTYEQYF

size: .
length: 14
V: TRBV27
J: TRBJ2-7
CDR3: CASSFNGEGREQYF

size: once
length: 12
V: TRBV30
J: TRBJ2-7
CDR3: CAWEDRGREQYF

size: .
length: 15
V: TRBV29-1
J: TRBJ1-2
CDR3: CSVEGTGDINYGYTF

size: once
length: 13
V: TRBV6-1
J: TRBJ1-2
CDR3: CASKENSNYGYTF

size: .
length: 16
V: TRBV4-1
J: TRBJ2-3
CDR3: CASSPPLAGGADTQYF

size: .
length: 15
V: TRBV30
J: TRBJ2-2
CDR3: CAWSYRERITGELFF

size: once
length: 13
V: TRBV11-1
J: TRBJ2-1
CDR3: CASSLRGGVEQFF

size: .
length: 15
V: TRBV5-1
J: TRBJ2-7
CDR3: CASSLGGAGAYEQYF

size: .
length: 15
V: TRBV6-1
J: TRBJ1-5
CDR3: CASSSLGRGSQPQHF

size: .
length: 16
V: TRBV28
J: TRBJ2-1
CDR3: CASSPLAGGSYNEQFF

size: .
length: 13
V: TRBV6-5
J: TRBJ1-2
CDR3: CASRHQGNYGYTF

size: .
length: 15
V: TRBV7-2
J: TRBJ2-7
CDR3: CASSYEGAPSYEQYF

size: .
length: 15
V: TRBV5-6
J: TRBJ2-7
CDR3: CASSLYGTMFYEQYF

size: .
length: 15
V: TRBV6-5
J: TRBJ1-1
CDR3: CASSPRGQVNTEAFF

size: .
length: 15
V: TRBV11-2
J: TRBJ1-4
CDR3: CASSLEGAANEKLFF

size: once
length: 13
V: TRBV30
J: TRBJ2-5
CDR3: CAWSKDRGKTQYF

size: .
length: 16
V: TRBV5-1
J: TRBJ2-1
CDR3: CASSNRIGTRNNEQFF

size: .
length: 15
V: TRBV27
J: TRBJ2-3
CDR3: CASSLLLGLTDTQYF

size: .
length: 15
V: TRBV19
J: TRBJ2-5
CDR3: CASRPTRDRVETQYF

size: .
length: 15
V: TRBV27
J: TRBJ1-6
CDR3: CASSLAGTYNSPLHF

size: once
length: 15
V: TRBV6-1
J: TRBJ2-1
CDR3: CASTRDRSSYNEQFF

size: .
length: 15
V: TRBV6-1
J: TRBJ2-3
CDR3: CASSEALHSTDTQYF

size: once
length: 13
V: TRBV5-1
J: TRBJ1-2
CDR3: CASSLDSNYGYTF

size: .
length: 13
V: TRBV5-4
J: TRBJ2-7
CDR3: CASSSGLTYEQYF

size: .
length: 14
V: TRBV30
J: TRBJ1-4
CDR3: CAWSRGGLGEKLFF

size: .
length: 13
V: TRBV29-1
J: TRBJ2-1
CDR3: CSVVLAGYNEQFF

size: once
length: 19
V: TRBV5-6
J: TRBJ2-1
CDR3: CASSLVLKQGAGYYNEQFF

size: .
length: 14
V: TRBV5-1
J: TRBJ2-2
CDR3: CASSLRLNTGELFF

size: .
length: 14
V: TRBV10-3
J: TRBJ2-7
CDR3: CAIRGGTGGSEQYF

size: .
length: 16
V: TRBV5-1
J: TRBJ1-2
CDR3: CASSPELTGAKSGYTF

size: .
length: 14
V: TRBV7-3
J: TRBJ2-3
CDR3: CASSLMRSTDTQYF

size: .
length: 14
V: TRBV11-2
J: TRBJ2-3
CDR3: CASSFGLGTDTQYF